The 22 T cell receptor beta chains below come from one sample, sequenced in a study of cytomegalovirus exposure and HLA in healthy donors. The primer mix had 60 Vbeta and 13 Jbeta primers. Only in-frame clones appear in the TCRdb table, and some are missing; sequencing was by immunoSEQ multiplex PCR. There are over 35,000 clones in the sample; over 55% occur only once, and roughly 8.7% lies in the top ten. The specimen was PBMCs. All receptors come from a human donor in good health.

The chain is built from TRBV10-3 and TRBJ2-2, with TRBD1 identical over 7 bases. Looked up from germline, CDR1 is ENHRY and CDR2 is SYGVKD. V lost 2 bases and J lost 7; bases outside the gene matches: 4. This CDR3 comprises 14 residues. CDR3 in amino acids: CAISEDRAVGELFF. CDR3 DNA: TGTGCCATCAGTGAGGACAGGGCGGTCGGGGAGCTGTTTTTT.

This clone showed up just once. V is TRBV27 and J is TRBJ1-6, with a weak D call TRBD1 (5 bases). The V gene's germline CDR1 is MNHEY and CDR2 SMNVEV (reference sequence). V dropped 2 bases and J dropped 9 bases, with 14 bases sitting between them. CDR3 length equals 15 residues. In DNA form, the CDR3 reads TGTGCCAGCAGTTTACTACCGGGGGGGGGTTCACCCCTCCACTTT. Translation: CASSLLPGGGSPLHF.

This chain links TRBV30 with TRBJ1-5, with D tentatively TRBD1 (5 bases). Germline V gene lookup returns CDR1 GTSNPN and CDR2 SVGIG (reference sequence). The CDR3 consists of 14 residues. Between the trimmed V and J ends, which lost 3 bases and 2 bases, there was a span of 11 bases. The CDR3 protein is CAWSPWGGNQPQHF. CDR3 bases: TGTGCCTGGAGCCCTTGGGGGGGCAATCAGCCCCAGCATTTT. Full variable domain (missing parts from reference TRBV30 and TRBJ1-5): SQTIHQWPATLVQPVGSPLSLECTVEGTSNPNLYWYRQAAGRGLQLLFYSVGIGQISSEVPQNLSASRPQDRQFILSSKKLLLSDSGFYLCAWSPWGGNQPQHFGDGTRLSIL.

The count of this clone is one. This chain joins TRBV28 and TRBJ1-2, with D perhaps TRBD1 (5 bases). V was shortened by 8 bases and J by 3 bases, with 10 bases between the two germline ends. This CDR3 is built from 12 residues. CDR1 MDHEN and CDR2 SYDVKM come from the germline V gene. The CDR3 sequence is CASATVYYGYTF. CDR3 coding DNA: TGTGCCAGCGCGACAGTATACTATGGCTACACCTTC.

The chain has TRBV7-9 and TRBJ2-5; TRBD2 might be the D (7 bases). In germline, CDR1 is SEHNR, CDR2 FQNEAQ (reference sequence). V was trimmed by 2 bases and J by 5 bases, leaving 12 bases between them. CDR3 length: 14 residues. The CDR3 region has the DNA TGTGCCAGCAGCTTACTGGGGGGGCCGGAGACCCAGTACTTC. Protein product: CASSLLGGPETQYF.

This clone has more than one count but fewer than ten. The chain couples TRBV2 to TRBJ1-2; D remains ambiguous. Germline V gene data show CDR1 as SNHLY and CDR2 as FYNNEI. Trimming removed 0 bases from V and 7 bases from J, with 27 bases in between. The CDR3 has 19 amino acids. The CDR3 is CASSEALRSGTLRYFGYTF. CDR3 in DNA: TGTGCCAGCAGTGAAGCGCTTCGGAGTGGCACCTTAAGGTACTTTGGCTACACCTTC.

This clone was counted between two and nine times. This chain uses TRBV5-1 with TRBJ1-2, with a weak D call TRBD1 (5 bases). The V gene lost 4 bases and the J gene lost 7 bases, with 14 bases spanning the gap. Germline CDR1 SGHRS, CDR2 YFSETQ. CDR3 length: 13 residues. The CDR3 DNA follows: TGCGCCAGCAGCGCAGGGTCCACGGCTGGCTACACCTTC. The encoded protein is CASSAGSTAGYTF.

The chain has TRBV28 and TRBJ1-2; TRBD1 is a possible D gene (5 bases). CDR3 length: 12 amino acids. The germline CDR1 and CDR2 sequences are MDHEN and SYDVKM. The CDR3 nucleotides read TGTGCTATCTGGGGCAGGCAGTATGGCTACACCTTC. Translation: CAIWGRQYGYTF.

In its sample, this clone was seen once. This rearrangement joins TRBV29-1 to TRBJ1-3, with 7 positions matching TRBD1. The CDR3 loop spans 13 amino acids. Per the germline V gene, CDR1 is SQVTM and CDR2 is ANQGSEA. J was trimmed by 0 bases and V by 7 bases; bases with no gene match: 3. The DNA of the CDR3 is TGCAGCGCGGAGGGGGCCTCTGGAAACACCATATATTTT. Residues: CSAEGASGNTIYF.

The chain joins TRBV4-1 to TRBJ1-2, with D hard to call. Deletions cut 1 base from V and 4 bases from J, with 10 bases between. The CDR3 contains 14 residues. Per the germline V gene, CDR1 is MGHRA and CDR2 is YSYEKL. The CDR3: CASSQGRVAYGYTF. Written as DNA, the CDR3 is TGCGCCAGCAGCCAAGGACGGGTGGCCTATGGCTACACCTTC.

The chain carries TRBV5-1 and TRBJ2-7; D might be TRBD2 (5 bases). Germline V gene lookup returns CDR1 SGHRS and CDR2 YFSETQ. Trimming stripped 6 bases from V and 2 bases from J, with 12 bases between. This CDR3 comprises 13 residues. The CDR3 nucleotides are TGCGCCAGCAAAGGAGAGGGAACCTACGAGCAGTACTTC. It codes for CASKGEGTYEQYF. Full variable domain (remainder filled in from reference TRBV5-1 and TRBJ2-7): KAGVTQTPRYLIKTRGQQVTLSCSPISGHRSVSWYQQTPGQGLQFLFEYFSETQRNKGNFPGRFSGRQFSNSRSEMNVSTLELGDSALYLCASKGEGTYEQYFGPGTRLTVT.

About this clone itself: One end of the junction fails to match germline, which may point to a read error. The genes are TRBV7-7 and TRBJ1-4; D not resolved. Germline-derived CDR1 and CDR2 are SSHAT and FNYEAQ (reference sequence). CDR3 length: 13 residues. CDR3 residues: CASSPGGREKLFF. Written as DNA, the CDR3 is TGTGCTAGCAGCCCGGGAGGCAGGGAAAAACTGTTTTTT. Together with reference TRBV7-7 and TRBJ1-4, the CDR3 gives the full variable domain: GAGVSQSPRYKVTKRGQDVTLRCDPISSHATLYWYQQALGQGPEFLTYFNYEAQPDKSGLPSDRFSAERPEGSISTLTIQRTEQRDSAMYRCASSPGGREKLFFGSGTQLSVL.

In this sample, this clone turned up a few times. The chain links TRBV19 to TRBJ1-2; D call uncertain. Germline loops: CDR1 LNHDA, CDR2 SQIVND (reference sequence). This CDR3 region has 13 residues. V was cut by 0 bases and J by 0 bases, with 2 bases left in between. The CDR3 region has the DNA TGTGCCAGTAGTATAGACACTAACTATGGCTACACCTTC. Its protein product is CASSIDTNYGYTF.

This clone was recorded only once. The rearrangement links TRBV28 to TRBJ2-2; D unclear. V dropped 5 bases and J dropped 7 bases, with 11 bases sitting between them. CDR1 and CDR2 from the germline V gene are MDHEN and SYDVKM. The CDR3 consists of 13 residues. CDR3 loop: CASSKLRGGELFF. Here the CDR3 DNA reads TGTGCCAGCAGTAAGTTACGCGGCGGGGAGCTGTTTTTT.

The CDR3 DNA sequence: TGTGCCAGCAGCGTAGCACAGGGGGGCACAGATACGCAGTATTTT. It specifies CASSVAQGGTDTQYF. The rearrangement uses TRBV9 and TRBJ2-3; 8 positions match TRBD1. CDR1 is SGDLS, CDR2 YYNGEE, per germline. The CDR3 runs 15 residues. The trim removed 0 bases at V and 1 base at J, leaving 1 base unmatched.

This rearrangement joins TRBV6-1 to TRBJ1-6; D not resolved. V dropped 2 bases and J dropped 6 bases, with 8 bases sitting between them. CDR3 length: 14 residues. Germline V CDR1 and CDR2: MNHNS, SASEGT. The CDR3 spells CASSEIQVNSPLHF. DNA of the CDR3: TGTGCCAGCAGTGAAATCCAGGTTAATTCACCCCTCCACTTT.

This chain connects TRBV5-1 to TRBJ2-5; tentative D call: TRBD1 (6 bases). The germline V gene encodes CDR1 SGHRS and CDR2 YFSETQ. This CDR3 comprises 14 residues. Trimming cost V 2 bases and J 5 bases, with 13 bases left between them. The CDR3 spells CASSLQGMRETQYF. The CDR3 DNA reads TGCGCCAGCAGCTTACAGGGCATGAGGGAGACCCAGTACTTC.

The CDR3 loop reads CASSEPGAGNTIYF. The CDR3 nucleotides are TGTGCCAGCAGTGAGCCAGGGGCTGGAAACACCATATATTTT. The chain is built from TRBV6-1 and TRBJ1-3; D perhaps matches TRBD1 (6 bases). CDR1 is MNHNS and CDR2 is SASEGT in the germline V gene. The CDR3 has 14 amino acids. With 3 bases removed from V and 2 bases from J, the gap between germline ends came to 8 bases.

This clone has only one observation. This chain uses TRBV6-5 with TRBJ1-6; D is ambiguous. V was trimmed by 6 bases and J by 10 bases, leaving 16 bases between them. Germline assignment: CDR1 MNHEY and CDR2 SVGAGI. The CDR3 is made up of 14 amino acids. The CDR3 DNA reads as TGTGCCAGCAGCCAAAACAGTGGCGCCTCACCCCTCCACTTT. Protein: CASSQNSGASPLHF.

V usage is TRBV6-1 and J usage is TRBJ2-5; tentatively, D is TRBD1 (7 bases). The end of the DNA is better explained by TRBJ2-7, so the J call may be wrong. Germline CDR1 and CDR2: MNHNS and SASEGT. The CDR3 covers 15 residues. This CDR3 reads CASSEHRGGGYEQYF. CDR3 in DNA: TGTGCCAGCAGTGAACACAGGGGAGGAGGATACGAGCAGTACTTC.

V is TRBV28 and J is TRBJ1-2; 8 bases are shared with TRBD1. Trimming took 10 bases from V and 7 from J; bases not matched to a gene: 8. CDR3 size: 12 residues. The germline CDR1 and CDR2 sequences are MDHEN and SYDVKM. CDR3 in DNA: TGTGCCACCGAGGACAGGGCTGGTGGCTACACCTTC. Translation: CATEDRAGGYTF.

This clone was detected a few times. The chain links TRBV11-3 to TRBJ1-1, with a tentative D call TRBD1 (5 bases). Trimming cost V 4 bases and J 4 bases, with 10 bases left between them. There are 13 residues in the CDR3. The germline V gene has CDR1 SGHNT and CDR2 YENEEA. The CDR3 reads CASSSSGGTEAFF. The CDR3 DNA follows: TGTGCCAGCAGCTCCTCGGGGGGCACTGAAGCTTTCTTT.